This T cell receptor (beta chain) was sequenced for a study of glioma-infiltrating T cells after dendritic cell vaccination. Notes on the study in general: Longer survival after dendritic cell vaccination followed higher pretreatment TIL content.

For this clone: Its antigen is unidentified.

Trimming shortened V by 7 bases and J by 0 bases, and 10 bases separated the two germline ends. This CDR3 spans 13 amino acids. Germline values: CDR1 GTSNPN, CDR2 SVGIG (reference sequence). Primers: 60 V beta forward and 13 J beta reverse. Libraries were prepared by immunoSEQ multiplex PCR; TCRdb keeps only in-frame clonotypes and omits some of them. The repertoire holds around 90,000 clones, with 75% to 85% as singletons. Here the sequenced sample was blood, taken before dendritic cell vaccination. This sequence was found in a human donor with glioblastoma. V and J are TRBV30 and TRBJ1-5; D is perhaps TRBD1 (5 bases). The CDR3 bases are TGTGCCTTCGACAGTAGTAGCAATCAGCCCCAGCATTTT. It encodes CAFDSSSNQPQHF.